The 29 T cell receptor beta chains listed next were all sequenced from one sample in a study of T cells in Graves' hyperthyroidism and ophthalmopathy (dated by TCRdb to between 2019 and 2020). Library preparation was by multiplex PCR. Sequencing took place on an Illumina HiSeq 2000. The TCR beta CDR3 regions were amplified from RNA transcripts. The first round of RT-PCR for the TCR CDR3 was performed with the HTBI primer set and the Qiagen OneStep RT-PCR kit. TCRdb redid the processing of the public reads, applying fastp at Q25 and MiXCR, and retained in-frame beta chains. Rows merge per CDR3 protein into single entries with the most common DNA and genes. The sample profile shows 500,000 to 600,000 distinct CDR3 sequences; around 15% of them were found once. The ten largest clones take up 18% of the sample. The sequencing sample was made of blood. These TCRs come from a young woman with Graves' hyperthyroidism.

This clonotype was seen repeatedly, ten times or more. The V and J genes are TRBV3-1 and TRBJ2-1, with 16 positions matching TRBD2. Looked up from germline, CDR1 is LGHDT and CDR2 is YNNKEL (reference sequence). The V and J ends lost 1 base and 5 bases, in that order; junction bases with no gene match: 5. The CDR3 has 18 amino acids. CDR3 sequence (DNA): TGTGCCAGCAGCCAAGGGGGACTAGCGGGAGGGCTGAACAATGAGCAGTTCTTC. This translates into CASSQGGLAGGLNNEQFF.

With respect to this clonotype: Just one base apart from a much larger clone, this may be a read error. The chain uses TRBV2 and TRBJ2-2, with 9 positions matching TRBD2. The CDR3 totals 15 residues. Germline V gene data show CDR1 as SNHLY and CDR2 as FYNNEI. The DNA for the CDR3 is TGTGCCAGCACGGTGCGGGAGGGCCCATCCGGGGAGCCGTTTTTT. Translating gives CASTVREGPSGEPFF.

This sequence joins TRBV18 and TRBJ1-2, with D unclear. Per germline, CDR1 KGHSH and CDR2 LQKENI. With 6 bases removed from V and 2 bases from J, the gap between germline ends came to 19 bases. The CDR3 runs 16 residues. CDR3: CASSQTLGPGNYGYTF. The CDR3 coding sequence is TGTGCCAGCTCTCAAACCCTGGGCCCGGGGAACTATGGCTACACCTTC.

V usage is TRBV6-1 and J usage is TRBJ2-7; possible D gene TRBD1, 5 bases. Looked up from germline, CDR1 is MNHNS and CDR2 is SASEGT. The CDR3 spans 13 residues. Trimming took 5 bases from V and 6 from J, leaving 14 bases between them. This chain's CDR3 is CASSRAGPGEQYF. The CDR3 DNA sequence: TGTGCCAGCAGTCGGGCAGGGCCTGGCGAGCAGTACTTC.

This clonotype came up many times. The V and J genes are TRBV7-9 and TRBJ1-6, with D possibly being TRBD1 (6 bases). The germline V and J ends were trimmed by 5 bases and 2 bases, with 10 bases remaining between them. The germline CDR1 and CDR2 sequences are SEHNR and FQNEAQ (reference sequence). The CDR3 has 15 amino acids. The CDR3 region is CASSRGQTYNSPLHF. The CDR3 coding sequence is TGTGCCAGCAGCCGAGGACAGACCTATAATTCACCCCTCCACTTT.

The CDR3 protein is CASSLDPGVADTQYF. In DNA, the CDR3 is TGCGCCAGCAGCTTGGATCCGGGGGTGGCAGATACGCAGTATTTT. The chain carries TRBV5-1 and TRBJ2-3; TRBD2 might be the D (6 bases). CDR1 is SGHRS and CDR2 is YFSETQ in the germline V gene. The CDR3 runs 15 residues. Trimming left V 0 bases short and J 4 bases short, with 12 bases between.

This clonotype was detected many times. The chain is built from TRBV12-3 or TRBV12-4 and TRBJ2-1; 10 nucleotides match TRBD2. The CDR3 has 17 amino acids. Trimming cost V 6 bases and J 10 bases; bases outside gene matches: 18. This chain's CDR3 is CASSPAPLAGVPREQFF. The CDR3 nucleotides are TGTGCCAGCAGCCCTGCCCCCCTAGCGGGAGTACCGCGGGAGCAGTTCTTC.

The chain is built from TRBV19 and TRBJ1-5, with D unclear. The CDR3 spans 14 residues. CDR1 is LNHDA, CDR2 SQIVND, per germline (reference sequence). V was clipped by 8 bases and J by 2 bases, with 13 bases between them. This CDR3 reads CASRSGIGNQPQHF. The DNA of the CDR3 is TGTGCCAGTCGGTCGGGCATTGGCAATCAGCCCCAGCATTTT.

The rearrangement links TRBV3-1 to TRBJ2-7; a possible D gene is TRBD2 (6 bases). Deletions cut 8 bases from V and 0 bases from J, with 17 bases between. Germline assignment: CDR1 LGHDT and CDR2 YNNKEL (reference sequence). This CDR3 spans 15 amino acids. This chain's CDR3 is CASGMTDGSSYEQYF. The CDR3 DNA reads as TGTGCCAGCGGCATGACTGACGGGAGCTCCTACGAGCAGTACTTC.

This clonotype was picked up many times. The chain employs TRBV29-1 and TRBJ1-1; 8 bases align to TRBD1. The CDR3 contains 14 residues. Germline V gives CDR1 SQVTM, CDR2 ANQGSEA. With 7 bases clipped from V and 1 base from J, the junction kept 8 bases outside the gene matches. The CDR3: CSARPGQENTEAFF. The CDR3 coding sequence is TGCAGCGCAAGACCGGGACAGGAGAACACTGAAGCTTTCTTT.

There are a few counts of this clonotype. The rearrangement uses TRBV20-1 and TRBJ1-6; D gene uncertain. V was shortened by 6 bases and J by 9 bases, with 15 bases between the two germline ends. In germline, CDR1 is DFQATT, CDR2 SNEGSKA (reference sequence). CDR3 length: 13 residues. In nucleotides, the CDR3 is TGCAGTGCAGAAACTTTCAGGACTTCACCCCTCCACTTT. It specifies CSAETFRTSPLHF.

The table lists this clonotype with a few counts. A junction boundary mismatches the germline segment, possibly from a read error. The gene calls are TRBV28 and TRBJ2-7; tentative D call: TRBD1 (7 bases). The CDR3 contains 15 residues. The germline V gene encodes CDR1 MDHEN and CDR2 SYDVKM. CDR3 DNA: TGTGCCGGCAGGGGGGTCGGGACCCAATTCTACGAGCAGTACTTC. The encoded protein is CAGRGVGTQFYEQYF.

This clonotype was counted only a few times. The J gene is TRBJ2-5, the V gene TRBV12-3 or TRBV12-4, with D perhaps TRBD2 (5 bases). V dropped 1 base and J dropped 1 base, with 10 bases sitting between them. CDR3 length: 15 residues. CDR3 amino acids: CASSLEAAAQETQYF. As DNA, the CDR3 is TGTGCCAGCAGTTTAGAAGCGGCAGCCCAAGAGACCCAGTACTTC.

Points on this clonotype: A read error is possible here, since a much larger clone lies one base away. CDR3 sequence reads: CASSQDAVGRGQYF. The DNA for the CDR3 is TGTGCCAGCAGCCAAGACGCCGTCGGCCGCGGGCAGTACTTC. The chain has TRBV3-1 and TRBJ2-7; D gene uncertain. The CDR3 contains 14 residues. V shed 0 bases and J shed 9 bases, with 15 bases lying between them. Germline CDR1 reads LGHDT; CDR2 reads YNNKEL (reference sequence).

This clonotype was observed at least ten times. The chain recombines TRBV2 with TRBJ1-2; TRBD1 is a possible D gene (6 bases). Trimming left V 6 bases short and J 1 base short, with 21 bases between. CDR1 is SNHLY, CDR2 FYNNEI, per germline. The CDR3 length is 17 residues. Here the CDR3 DNA reads TGTGCCAGCAGCTTATACAGGGACTCCAGAAGTAACTATGGCTACACCTTC. Residues: CASSLYRDSRSNYGYTF.

The V gene is TRBV20-1, the J gene TRBJ2-7; D gene uncertain. The length of the CDR3 is 14 residues. V lost 3 bases to trimming and J lost 1 base, with 13 bases between them. Germline V gives CDR1 DFQATT, CDR2 SNEGSKA (reference sequence). CDR3 amino acids: CSARSRKVSYEQYF. CDR3 coding DNA: TGCAGTGCTAGGTCCCGGAAGGTATCCTACGAGCAGTACTTC.

This clonotype occurred many times. The chain carries TRBV18 and TRBJ2-1; D perhaps matches TRBD2 (6 bases). The V and J ends lost 1 base and 7 bases respectively, with 17 bases between them. Germline V CDR1 and CDR2: KGHSH, LQKENI. This CDR3 region has 16 residues. DNA for the CDR3: TGTGCCAGCTCACCACGGGACTCGCTCGTGGTGAATGAGCAGTTCTTC. This encodes CASSPRDSLVVNEQFF.

This sequence joins TRBV12-3 or TRBV12-4 and TRBJ2-4; a weak D match, TRBD1 (5 bases). Trimming cost V 6 bases and J 8 bases, with 20 bases left between them. The CDR3 length is 15 residues. CDR3 sequence: CASSPRGLRGDIQYF. CDR3 nucleotides: TGTGCCAGCAGCCCCCGAGGTCTAAGGGGCGACATTCAGTACTTC.

This clonotype has only a few counts. V usage is TRBV24-1 and J usage is TRBJ2-4, with TRBD2 identical over 7 bases. Germline CDR1 KGHDR, CDR2 SFDVKD. The CDR3 totals 13 residues. Unmatched junction bases numbered 8, after V lost 7 bases and J lost 9 bases. This CDR3 reads CATSQGGASIQYF. The CDR3 DNA is TGTGCCACCAGCCAGGGAGGGGCATCCATTCAGTACTTC.

This clonotype was counted at least ten times. V and J are TRBV11-2 and TRBJ1-6; D unresolved. Germline V gene lookup returns CDR1 SGHAT and CDR2 FQNNGV. V was trimmed by 2 bases and J by 7 bases, leaving 12 bases between them. The length of the CDR3 is 15 residues. CDR3 nucleotides: TGTGCCAGCAGCTTAATGGGCAGTTACAATTCACCCCTCCACTTT. Amino acids: CASSLMGSYNSPLHF.

This clonotype showed up many times. The rearrangement joins TRBV5-1 to TRBJ2-1; D is tentatively TRBD1 or TRBD2 (5 bases each). V dropped 0 bases and J dropped 9 bases, with 10 bases sitting between them. Germline V gene data show CDR1 as SGHRS and CDR2 as YFSETQ. This CDR3 region has 13 residues. CDR3 nucleotides: TGCGCCAGCAGCTTGGTCAGGGCGGGTGAGCAGTTCTTC. Protein product: CASSLVRAGEQFF.

Points on this clonotype: A much larger clone differs from this one at a single base, so this may be a read error. The J gene is TRBJ1-2, the V gene TRBV6-1; D is possibly TRBD1 (5 bases). The CDR3 spans 14 residues. Germline values: CDR1 MNHNS, CDR2 SASEGT. The CDR3 region is CVSSEKWPGLGYTF. The CDR3 coding sequence is TGTGTCAGCAGTGAAAAGTGGCCAGGGCTAGGCTACACCTTC.

In this sample, this clonotype turned up many times. This chain's CDR3 is CASRIQGRREKLFF. In DNA, the CDR3 is TGTGCCAGCAGGATTCAGGGACGACGTGAAAAACTGTTTTTT. The chain uses TRBV28 and TRBJ1-4; possible D gene TRBD1, 5 bases. V was pared by 6 bases and J by 7 bases, with 15 bases between. Germline-derived CDR1 and CDR2 are MDHEN and SYDVKM. This CDR3 contains 14 residues.

This clonotype was picked up many times. The chain recombines TRBV3-1 with TRBJ2-7, with 8 bases identical to TRBD2. The junction had 6 bases not matched to a gene; V was cut back by 4 bases and J by 4 bases. The CDR3 covers 14 residues. Per the germline V gene, CDR1 is LGHDT and CDR2 is YNNKEL (reference sequence). The CDR3 DNA reads as TGTGCCAGCAGCCCCTTCCGGGGGGGTTACGAGCAGTACTTC. It encodes CASSPFRGGYEQYF.

A few counts support this clonotype. A much larger clonotype is one base distant, so this may be a read error. V gene TRBV3-1 combines with J gene TRBJ2-5, with D possibly being TRBD2 (5 bases). CDR3 length: 14 amino acids. Germline lookup yields CDR1 LGHDT and CDR2 YNNKEL (reference sequence). The CDR3 loop is CASSQGLMPEIQYF. The CDR3 coding sequence is TGTGCCAGCAGCCAAGGACTAATGCCCGAGATCCAGTACTTC.

Ten or more counts support this clonotype. V is TRBV11-2 and J is TRBJ1-1; D remains ambiguous. Germline V lookup: CDR1 SGHAT, CDR2 FQNNGV. The CDR3 length is 15 residues. The V end lost 0 bases, the J end lost 6 bases, and 14 bases lay between the germline ends. The CDR3 loop reads CASSLERVGSPEAFF. CDR3 DNA: TGTGCCAGCAGCTTAGAGAGGGTAGGGAGTCCTGAAGCTTTCTTT.

This clonotype was recorded many times. The chain employs TRBV11-2 and TRBJ1-1, with D unclear. V shed 6 bases and J shed 3 bases, with 8 bases lying between them. The CDR3 is 12 amino acids. Germline CDR1 reads SGHAT; CDR2 reads FQNNGV. CDR3 residues: CASSRTDTEAFF. CDR3 bases: TGTGCCAGCAGTCGGACCGACACTGAAGCTTTCTTT. The variable domain in full, with the rest retrieved from reference TRBV11-2 and TRBJ1-1, is EAGVAQSPRYKIIEKRQSVAFWCNPISGHATLYWYQQILGQGPKLLIQFQNNGVVDDSQLPKDRFSAERLKGVDSTLKIQPAKLEDSAVYLCASSRTDTEAFFGQGTRLTVV.

This clonotype has more than one count but fewer than ten. The V gene is TRBV5-1, the J gene TRBJ2-7, with TRBD2 matching 16 bases. CDR1 SGHRS and CDR2 YFSETQ come from the germline V gene. CDR3 length: 18 amino acids. V shed 4 bases, J shed 5 bases, and the junction held 12 bases outside the gene matches. DNA of the CDR3: TGCGCCAGCAGCCTGGCGGGACTAGCGGGAGGGCCGATCAACGAGCAGTACTTC. Translation: CASSLAGLAGGPINEQYF. The full variable domain, completed using reference TRBV5-1 and TRBJ2-7, is KAGVTQTPRYLIKTRGQQVTLSCSPISGHRSVSWYQQTPGQGLQFLFEYFSETQRNKGNFPGRFSGRQFSNSRSEMNVSTLELGDSALYLCASSLAGLAGGPINEQYFGPGTRLTVT.

There are a few counts of this clonotype. The V gene is TRBV29-1, the J gene TRBJ1-4; D uncertain. CDR3 length: 11 amino acids. Trimming stripped 2 bases from V and 10 bases from J, with 8 bases between. Looked up from germline, CDR1 is SQVTM and CDR2 is ANQGSEA. The CDR3 region has the DNA TGCAGCGTTGAAAGGCTAGGAAAACTGTTTTTT. It yields the protein CSVERLGKLFF.